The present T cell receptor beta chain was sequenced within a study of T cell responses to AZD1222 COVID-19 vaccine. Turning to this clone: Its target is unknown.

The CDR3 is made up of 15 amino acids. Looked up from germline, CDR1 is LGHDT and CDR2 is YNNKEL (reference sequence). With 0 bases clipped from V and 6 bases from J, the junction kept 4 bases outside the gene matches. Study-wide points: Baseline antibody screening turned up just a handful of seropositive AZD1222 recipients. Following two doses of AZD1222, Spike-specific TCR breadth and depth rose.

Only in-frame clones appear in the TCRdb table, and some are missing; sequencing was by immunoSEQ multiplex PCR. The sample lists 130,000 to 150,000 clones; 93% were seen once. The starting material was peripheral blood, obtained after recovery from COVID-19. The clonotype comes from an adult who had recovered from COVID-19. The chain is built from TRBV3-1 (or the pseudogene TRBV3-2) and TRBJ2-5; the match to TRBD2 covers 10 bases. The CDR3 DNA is TGTGCCAGCAGCCAAGATAGCGGGAGGACCCAGACCCAGTACTTC. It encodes CASSQDSGRTQTQYF.